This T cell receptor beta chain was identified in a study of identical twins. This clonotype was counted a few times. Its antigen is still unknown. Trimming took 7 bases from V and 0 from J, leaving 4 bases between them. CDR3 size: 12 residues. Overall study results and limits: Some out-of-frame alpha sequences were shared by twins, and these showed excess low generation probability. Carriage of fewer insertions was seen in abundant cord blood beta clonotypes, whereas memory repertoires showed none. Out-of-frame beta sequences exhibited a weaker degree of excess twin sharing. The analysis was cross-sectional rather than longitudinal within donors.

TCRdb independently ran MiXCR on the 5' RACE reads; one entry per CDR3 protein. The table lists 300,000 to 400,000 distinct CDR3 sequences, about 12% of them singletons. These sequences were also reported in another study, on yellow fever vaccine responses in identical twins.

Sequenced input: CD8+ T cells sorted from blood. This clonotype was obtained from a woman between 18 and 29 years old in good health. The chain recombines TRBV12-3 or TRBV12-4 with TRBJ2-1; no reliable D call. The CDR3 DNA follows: TGTGCCAGCACCTACTCCTACAATGAGCAGTTCTTC. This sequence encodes CASTYSYNEQFF.